This section outlines one T cell receptor (beta chain) sequence together with its context. Both 60 Vbeta primers and 13 Jbeta primers went into the PCR. Data came from immunoSEQ multiplex PCR; TCRdb stores just in-frame clones and leaves some out. The sample shows more than 85,000 clones, 55% to 80% of them seen only once. Trimming pared 5 bases from V and 5 bases from J, leaving 18 bases between. This CDR3 comprises 15 residues. The germline V gene has CDR1 MNHEY and CDR2 SVGAGI. This sample is part of a study of cytomegalovirus exposure and HLA in healthy donors. The receptor was isolated from a human donor in good health. The material sequenced was PBMCs. The chain carries TRBV6-5 and TRBJ1-1; D call uncertain. CDR3 nucleotide sequence: TGTGCCAGCAGTCCGGGCCTAATATCGGGAACTGAAGCTTTCTTT. It is translated as CASSPGLISGTEAFF.